These 18 T cell receptor beta chains were all obtained from the same sample, sequenced in a study of early T cells in non-severe SARS-CoV-2 infection. TCRdb fed the 5' RACE reads into MiXCR, producing one record per CDR3 protein. The sample shows over 90,000 distinct CDR3 sequences, approximately 14% of them seen only once. The sample was whole blood. These receptors all come from an adult who was a healthcare worker with PCR-confirmed SARS-CoV-2 infection or an uninfected control (not recorded which).

This clonotype occurred a few times. The V call is TRBV7-9, the J call TRBJ2-1, with 7 bases identical to TRBD1. Losses at the gene ends were 5 bases for V and 4 bases for J; bases not matched to a gene: 11. The CDR3 contains 16 residues. Germline V gene sequence: CDR1 SEHNR, CDR2 FQNEAQ (reference sequence). The CDR3 DNA reads as TGTGCCAGCAGCCGGACGCCGGGACAGCCTTACAATGAGCAGTTCTTC. Its translation: CASSRTPGQPYNEQFF.

At least ten counts were recorded for this clonotype. The chain is built from TRBV6-1 and TRBJ1-5; no definite D call. Trimming shortened V by 5 bases and J by 3 bases, and 5 bases separated the two germline ends. The germline V gene encodes CDR1 MNHNS and CDR2 SASEGT. This CDR3 comprises 12 residues. CDR3 in amino acids: CASSQINQPQHF. For the CDR3, the DNA is TGTGCCAGCAGTCAGATCAATCAGCCCCAGCATTTT.

In its sample, this clonotype was seen many times. This chain joins TRBV7-6 and TRBJ2-6; 8 bases match TRBD1. Germline lookup yields CDR1 SGHVS and CDR2 FNYEAQ. V shed 1 base, J shed 0 bases, and the junction held 14 bases outside the gene matches. This CDR3 region has 21 residues. This CDR3 is CASSLEGPDRVLASGANVLTF. The DNA for the CDR3 is TGTGCCAGCAGCTTAGAGGGGCCGGACAGGGTTCTCGCCTCTGGGGCCAACGTCCTGACTTTC.

This sequence joins TRBV10-3 and TRBJ1-2, with a weak D call TRBD1 (6 bases). The CDR3 has 12 residues. Looked up from germline, CDR1 is ENHRY and CDR2 is SYGVKD. The germline V and J ends were trimmed by 10 bases and 8 bases, with 17 bases remaining between them. The CDR3 sequence is CATSGGGRGYTF. CDR3 bases: TGTGCCACTTCCGGGGGCGGAAGGGGCTACACCTTC.

This clonotype has only a few counts. V gene TRBV5-1 combines with J gene TRBJ2-1, with 8 bases lining up with TRBD2. Germline CDR1 SGHRS, CDR2 YFSETQ. The CDR3 is 13 amino acids. Trimming at V came to 4 bases and at J to 9 bases, leaving 6 bases not matched to a gene. CDR3 bases: TGCGCCAGCAGCGGGGGACTAGTACTTGAGCAGTTCTTC. This gives the protein CASSGGLVLEQFF.

The chain has TRBV11-2 and TRBJ2-3, with 8 bases matching TRBD2. The CDR3 is 16 residues long. Looked up from germline, CDR1 is SGHAT and CDR2 is FQNNGV. The J segment lost 3 bases and the V segment lost 5 bases, leaving 10 bases of the junction unmatched. CDR3 protein: CASSPSRGRFTDTQYF. CDR3 bases: TGTGCCAGCAGCCCTTCGCGCGGGAGGTTTACAGATACGCAGTATTTT.

V usage is TRBV7-8 and J usage is TRBJ2-1; 9 nucleotides agree with TRBD2. Germline CDR1 SGHVS, CDR2 FQNEAQ. Unmatched junction bases numbered 10, after V lost 4 bases and J lost 9 bases. The CDR3 length is 15 residues. The DNA of the CDR3 is TGTGCCAGCAGCTCTGGGACTAGCTCGGGGACTGAGCAGTTCTTC. This codes for CASSSGTSSGTEQFF.

Here the CDR3 DNA reads TGTGCCAGCAGCGTAGCAACTGAGCGGGAGGACGCGAATGAGCAGTTCTTC. This gives the protein CASSVATEREDANEQFF. The chain links TRBV9 to TRBJ2-1; 9 bases align to TRBD2. The CDR3 consists of 17 residues. Germline CDR1 SGDLS, CDR2 YYNGEE. V lost 0 bases, J lost 7 bases, and 11 bases stayed unmatched.

The chain carries TRBV29-1 and TRBJ2-1; unclear D gene. V lost 6 bases, J lost 8 bases, and 17 bases lay in between. The CDR3 has 13 amino acids. The germline V gene encodes CDR1 SQVTM and CDR2 ANQGSEA. The CDR3 nucleotides read TGCAGCGTCGTTTTGAGGCTAGTCCATGAGCAGTTCTTC. It specifies CSVVLRLVHEQFF.

This clonotype was counted a few times. The chain recombines TRBV12-3 or TRBV12-4 with TRBJ1-1; TRBD1 matches 7 bases. The CDR3 consists of 14 residues. The V gene end was trimmed by 8 bases and the J gene end by 4 bases; junction bases not matched to a gene: 10. CDR3 DNA: TGTGCCAGCGAGGGGGCCCAAACTCTCACTGAAGCTTTCTTT. It yields the protein CASEGAQTLTEAFF.

V usage is TRBV3-1 and J usage is TRBJ2-7; D perhaps matches TRBD1 (6 bases). The germline V gene encodes CDR1 LGHDT and CDR2 YNNKEL (reference sequence). The CDR3 is 15 residues long. Trimming removed 2 bases from V and 4 bases from J, with 15 bases in between. CDR3 DNA: TGTGCCAGCAGCCAATCACAGGGTGTGAGGTACGAGCAGTACTTC. Protein sequence: CASSQSQGVRYEQYF.

Comments on this clonotype: This may be a read error: a much more frequent sequence differs by one nucleotide. The J gene is TRBJ2-3, the V gene TRBV7-2, with D hard to call. This CDR3 region has 12 residues. Germline V CDR1 and CDR2: SGHTA, FQGNSA. V dropped 5 bases and J dropped 6 bases, with 9 bases sitting between them. The DNA of the CDR3 is TGTGCCAGCAGCCTTCGGTGGGATACGCAGTATTTT. Protein: CASSLRWDTQYF.

This clonotype appeared a few times. The genes are TRBV29-1 and TRBJ1-1, with a possible D match to TRBD1 (5 bases). Trimming left V 7 bases short and J 5 bases short, with 20 bases between. Looked up from germline, CDR1 is SQVTM and CDR2 is ANQGSEA. The CDR3 length is 14 residues. The CDR3 loop is CSANQGPARTEAFF. In DNA, the CDR3 is TGCAGCGCCAACCAGGGACCGGCGAGGACTGAAGCTTTCTTT.

This clonotype was seen only a few times. V gene TRBV5-1 combines with J gene TRBJ2-1, with D perhaps matching TRBD2 (6 bases). The CDR3 extends over 16 amino acids. Trimming pared 0 bases from V and 4 bases from J, leaving 14 bases between. Per the germline V gene, CDR1 is SGHRS and CDR2 is YFSETQ. CDR3 DNA sequence: TGCGCCAGCAGCTTGGAGGGGCAGGGAGGATACAATGAGCAGTTCTTC. Translating it yields CASSLEGQGGYNEQFF.

The chain links TRBV11-1 to TRBJ2-2; D possibly corresponds to TRBD1 (5 bases). The CDR3 covers 16 residues. V was trimmed by 5 bases and J by 3 bases, leaving 16 bases between them. Germline V gives CDR1 SGHAT, CDR2 FQDESV (reference sequence). Written as DNA, the CDR3 is TGTGCCAGCAGCCGACGGACGGCCAGGGACACCGGGGAGCTGTTTTTT. Its translation is CASSRRTARDTGELFF. The entire variable domain, with the rest obtained from reference TRBV11-1 and TRBJ2-2, is as follows: EAEVAQSPRYKITEKSQAVAFWCDPISGHATLYWYRQILGQGPELLVQFQDESVVDDSQLPKDRFSAERLKGVDSTLKIQPAELGDSAMYLCASSRRTARDTGELFFGEGSRLTVL.

This clonotype was observed a few times. V and J are TRBV11-2 and TRBJ2-3; 7 bases align to TRBD2. The CDR3 is 15 amino acids. Losses at the gene ends were 5 bases for V and 2 bases for J; bases not matched to a gene: 7. Germline V gene data show CDR1 as SGHAT and CDR2 as FQNNGV. The CDR3 DNA reads TGTGCCAGCAGCGCTAGCGGATCTTTCACAGATACGCAGTATTTT. Protein sequence: CASSASGSFTDTQYF.

This clonotype was observed many times. The chain uses TRBV28 and TRBJ1-6; D ambiguous. The ends were cut back, 6 bases at V and 8 bases at J, with 8 bases in the middle. The germline V gene has CDR1 MDHEN and CDR2 SYDVKM. The CDR3 spans 12 residues. The CDR3 DNA reads as TGTGCCAGCAGGCGTACAGATTCACCCCTCCACTTT. This encodes CASRRTDSPLHF.

J is TRBJ2-2 and V is TRBV12-3 or TRBV12-4; unclear D gene. The CDR3 consists of 13 residues. Deletions cut 7 bases from V and 4 bases from J, with 10 bases between. The CDR3, as DNA: TGTGCCAGCACCTCGCGCCTCACCGGGGAGCTGTTTTTT. Residues: CASTSRLTGELFF.